Following are 4 T cell receptor beta chains from one sample sequenced in a study of OX40 agonist ivuxolimab in advanced cancers. Here immunoSEQ multiplex PCR was the method, and the copy in TCRdb shows in-frame clones only, minus some. Of around 38,000 clones listed, around four fifths are singletons. The sample consisted of CD4+ or CD8+ T cells sorted from blood, taken in a trial of the OX40 agonist ivuxolimab. The receptor source for this set is an adult with an advanced solid tumor such as melanoma, head and neck, liver or kidney cancer.

The rearrangement joins TRBV11-3 to TRBJ2-1; 7 bases agree with TRBD1. J was trimmed by 6 bases and V by 5 bases; bases with no gene match: 7. Germline lookup yields CDR1 SGHNT and CDR2 YENEEA. The CDR3 runs 14 residues. The CDR3 DNA follows: TGTGCCAGCAGCCCCCACAGGGGTGCCAATGAGCAGTTCTTC. This encodes CASSPHRGANEQFF.

The gene calls are TRBV7-2 and TRBJ2-7; D might be TRBD2 (6 bases). CDR3 size: 14 residues. V was pared by 3 bases and J by 2 bases, with 11 bases between. Germline V gene lookup returns CDR1 SGHTA and CDR2 FQGNSA. For the CDR3, the DNA is TGTGCCAGCAGCTTGGGGGGAGGCACCTACGAGCAGTACTTC. Translation gives CASSLGGGTYEQYF.

The chain joins TRBV27 to TRBJ1-5; D not resolved. V dropped 4 bases and J dropped 0 bases, with 16 bases sitting between them. Germline CDR1 is MNHEY and CDR2 is SMNVEV (reference sequence). The CDR3 totals 17 residues. The CDR3 nucleotides read TGTGCCAGCAGTTCGGAACGGCGTATAGGTAGCAATCAGCCCCAGCATTTT. This translates into CASSSERRIGSNQPQHF.

The gene calls are TRBV18 and TRBJ1-6, with TRBD1 matching 9 bases. V shed 3 bases and J 6 bases; nucleotides not matched to a gene: 3. CDR1 and CDR2 from the germline V gene are KGHSH and LQKENI. The CDR3 has 15 amino acids. Here the CDR3 DNA reads TGTGCCAGCTCACCGGGACAGGGATCTAATTCACCCCTCCACTTT. Translated, it gives CASSPGQGSNSPLHF.